This is a list of T cell receptor beta chains from one sample in a study of beta chain features in type 1 diabetes. The assay was immunoSEQ multiplex PCR, and TCRdb's table has in-frame clones only and misses some. The data contain hundreds of thousands of clones, 30% of them seen just once; the ten biggest clones take up 0.05% to 0.065%. Sequences were obtained from naive CD4+ T cells from blood. Receptors were obtained from a young man in good health. CDR3s include the opening cysteine and the closing phenylalanine or tryptophan. Each record gives: V gene, CDR3 length, D gene, clone size, J gene, CDR3 DNA, CDR3 protein. A D gene is named only where the DNA matches it firmly. Size values are once, few and many counts, or a class for expanded clones, and some rows have none.

>TRBV27|13|TRBD1|-|TRBJ1-2
TGTGCCAGCAGGCTAACAGGGGATACTGGCTACACCTTC
CASRLTGDTGYTF
>TRBV4-1|15|TRBD1|-|TRBJ2-1
TGCGCCAGCAGCTCACCGACAGGGGGTGGCAATGAGCAGTTCTTC
CASSSPTGGGNEQFF
>TRBV30|14|TRBD2|-|TRBJ2-7
TGTGCCTGGAGGGTAGCGGGCAACTCCTACGAGCAGTACTTC
CAWRVAGNSYEQYF
>TRBV30|14|-|-|TRBJ1-1
TGTGCCTGGAGTGTAGGCAGGGCTAACACTGAAGCTTTCTTT
CAWSVGRANTEAFF
>TRBV9|16|-|few|TRBJ2-1
TGTGCCAGCAGCGTCGCCGGGTCCCAGGGTGACAATGAGCAGTTCTTC
CASSVAGSQGDNEQFF
>TRBV5-1|14|-|few|TRBJ2-1
TGCGCCAGCAGCTTGGGAGACTATAGCAATGAGCAGTTCTTC
CASSLGDYSNEQFF
>TRBV5-4|15|TRBD1|-|TRBJ2-3
TGTGCCAGCAGCCCGACAGGGGCTAGCACAGATACGCAGTATTTT
CASSPTGASTDTQYF
>TRBV18|13|-|few|TRBJ2-7
TGTGCCAGCTCACCACAGGGGGGCTACGAGCAGTACTTC
CASSPQGGYEQYF
>TRBV29-1|12|-|-|TRBJ1-1
TGCAGCGTTGAAGGCTGGAACACTGAAGCTTTCTTT
CSVEGWNTEAFF
>TRBV7-9|15|-|few|TRBJ2-3
TGTGCCAGCAGCCCCCTCCGGGACGGGGCAGATACGCAGTATTTT
CASSPLRDGADTQYF
>TRBV7-2|14|TRBD1|-|TRBJ2-1
TGTGCCAGCAGTTTTGACAGGGTTGGCAATGAGCAGTTCTTC
CASSFDRVGNEQFF
>TRBV6-5|15|-|-|TRBJ2-3
TGTGCCAGCAGTTACTACACTGCGGGCACAGATACGCAGTATTTT
CASSYYTAGTDTQYF
>TRBV11-2|15|TRBD2|few|TRBJ2-3
TGTGCCAGCAGCTCCCTAGCGGGAGCGGGGGATACGCAGTATTTT
CASSSLAGAGDTQYF
>TRBV2|11|-|-|TRBJ1-3
TGTGCCAGCAGTCCCCAGGGCACCATATATTTT
CASSPQGTIYF
>TRBV4-2|15|TRBD1|-|TRBJ1-2
TGTGCCAGCAGCCAAGATCGTGACAGGGTATATGGCTACACCTTC
CASSQDRDRVYGYTF
>TRBV7-9|14|TRBD2|-|TRBJ2-7
TGTGCCAGCAGAGAAAGCGGGAATACCTACGAGCAGTACTTC
CASRESGNTYEQYF
>TRBV5-1|14|TRBD2|-|TRBJ2-7
TGCGCCAGCAGCTTACCTAGCGGGACCTACGAGCAGTACTTC
CASSLPSGTYEQYF
>TRBV5-4|15|-|-|TRBJ2-2
TGTGCCAGCAGCTTGGGCAGGGACCGCACCGGGGAGCTGTTTTTT
CASSLGRDRTGELFF
>TRBV15|14|-|few|TRBJ2-5
TGTGCCACCGCTACCAGGACTATCCAGGAGACCCAGTACTTC
CATATRTIQETQYF
>TRBV7-2|15|-|-|TRBJ2-7
TGTGCCAGCAGCTTAGACGGGAATGGAGCCTACGAGCAGTACTTC
CASSLDGNGAYEQYF
>TRBV4-3|11|-|-|TRBJ1-1
TGCGCCAGCAGACGGAACACTGAAGCTTTCTTT
CASRRNTEAFF
>TRBV28|11|-|few|TRBJ2-1
TGTGCCAGCAACAACCACAATGAGCAGTTCTTC
CASNNHNEQFF
>TRBV29-1|11|-|few|TRBJ2-3
TGCAGCGTTGGGGTGGCAGATACGCAGTATTTT
CSVGVADTQYF
>TRBV30|15|-|-|TRBJ1-3
TGTGCCTGGAGTGCGGGACCCGCGGGGGGAAACACCATATATTTT
CAWSAGPAGGNTIYF
>TRBV29-1|13|-|-|TRBJ1-1
TGCAGCGGCGGAGCGGGACAGAACACTGAAGCTTTCTTT
CSGGAGQNTEAFF
>TRBV4-2|13|-|-|TRBJ2-1
TGTGCCAGCAGCCAAGAGCCGGGGAATGAGCAGTTCTTC
CASSQEPGNEQFF
>TRBV29-1|11|-|few|TRBJ2-7
TGCAGCGTTGGCAGGTCCTACGAGCAGTACTTC
CSVGRSYEQYF
>TRBV30|13|-|-|TRBJ2-5
TGTGCCTGGAGTGTACGCAGAGAAGAGACCCAGTACTTC
CAWSVRREETQYF
>TRBV9|15|-|-|TRBJ2-2
TGTGCCAGCAGCGTAGAGATTCTCAGCACCGGGGAGCTGTTTTTT
CASSVEILSTGELFF
>TRBV9|14|-|-|TRBJ2-7
TGTGCCAGCAGCGTAGTTGGATCTTCCTACGAGCAGTACTTC
CASSVVGSSYEQYF
>TRBV10-3|11|-|-|TRBJ2-7
TGTGCCATCAGTGGTTCGACCGAGCAGTACTTC
CAISGSTEQYF
>TRBV29-1|13|-|-|TRBJ2-1
TGCAGCCTCGGCGTCACGATAGGGAATGAGCAGTTCTTC
CSLGVTIGNEQFF
>TRBV4-2|15|TRBD2|few|TRBJ2-1
TGTGCCAGCAGCCTAGGAACCGGACTAGTGAATGAGCAGTTCTTC
CASSLGTGLVNEQFF
>TRBV30|11|-|once|TRBJ1-2
TGTGCCTGGAGTGGATACTATGGCTACACCTTC
CAWSGYYGYTF
>TRBV19|16|-|-|TRBJ2-5
TGTGCCAGTAGTATAGGGGCCAGCGGGTTGAGAGAGACCCAGTACTTC
CASSIGASGLRETQYF
>TRBV2|11|-|-|TRBJ1-5
TGTGCCAGCAGTGGCGAGGGGCCCCAGCATTTT
CASSGEGPQHF
>TRBV4-3|16|TRBD1|-|TRBJ2-3
TGCGCCAGCAGCCAGGTGGGACAGGGGTGGTCGGATACGCAGTATTTT
CASSQVGQGWSDTQYF
>TRBV5-5|14|TRBD1|few|TRBJ2-7
TGTGCCAGCAGCCCTGGACAGGGTTTCTACGAGCAGTACTTC
CASSPGQGFYEQYF
>TRBV29-1|14|TRBD2|-|TRBJ2-1
TGCAGCGTTGAGACTGCGGGAGGGCCTTCTGAGCAGTTCTTC
CSVETAGGPSEQFF
>TRBV6-6|16|-|-|TRBJ1-1
TGTGCCAGCAGTCTATTGGGACTGTCAATGGTCGGTGAAGCTTTCTTT
CASSLLGLSMVGEAFF
>TRBV7-6|16|TRBD1|-|TRBJ2-7
TGTGCCAGCAGCTTAGACTACGGACGACAGGGCGGCGAGCAGTACTTC
CASSLDYGRQGGEQYF
>TRBV7-2|16|-|-|TRBJ2-1
TGTGCCAGCAGCTTATTGCGTCTTCGACTCAGCGATGAGCAGTTCTTC
CASSLLRLRLSDEQFF
>TRBV10-3|13|TRBD1|-|TRBJ2-5
TGTGCCATCGAAGACAGGGGGCGAGAGACCCAGTACTTC
CAIEDRGRETQYF
>TRBV4-3|14|-|few|TRBJ1-2
TGCGCCAGCAGCCAAACCGAGGTCCCCGCTGGCTACACCTTC
CASSQTEVPAGYTF